A single sample is the source of the 21 T cell receptor beta chains below, sequenced in a study of CD4+ T cells in melanoma. Method: immunoSEQ multiplex PCR; TCRdb's copy keeps in-frame clones and lacks some. The sample lists some 150,000 clones; around 90% were seen once. The source of these receptors is a human donor with melanoma.

This clone was picked up one time. This chain uses TRBV6-1 with TRBJ1-2; D gene uncertain. The CDR3 is 14 amino acids. The V gene's germline CDR1 is MNHNS and CDR2 SASEGT. Trimming shortened V by 7 bases and J by 0 bases, and 12 bases separated the two germline ends. The CDR3 nucleotides are TGTGCCAGCATCCGAGCCGGTACTAACTATGGCTACACCTTC. Its translation: CASIRAGTNYGYTF.

J is TRBJ2-3 and V is TRBV6-5; 7 bases map to TRBD1. The length of the CDR3 is 15 residues. The germline gives CDR1 MNHEY, CDR2 SVGAGI. Trimming cost V 5 bases and J 3 bases; bases outside gene matches: 8. CDR3 protein: CASSKQGVRTDTQYF. The CDR3 DNA reads TGTGCCAGCAGTAAGCAGGGGGTTAGGACAGATACGCAGTATTTT.

The chain recombines TRBV20-1 with TRBJ1-2; D gene unclear. CDR3 length equals 11 residues. Germline assignment: CDR1 DFQATT and CDR2 SNEGSKA (reference sequence). Between the trimmed V and J ends, which lost 0 bases and 8 bases, there was a span of 7 bases. CDR3 bases: TGCAGTGCTAGAGATCTAATGGGCTACACCTTC. Translating gives CSARDLMGYTF.

This sequence joins TRBV2 and TRBJ2-7; no clear D gene. The V end was cut by 5 bases, the J end by 6 bases, with 8 bases between. The germline gives CDR1 SNHLY, CDR2 FYNNEI. The CDR3 totals 11 residues. The CDR3 loop reads CASSFKFEQYF. CDR3 in DNA: TGTGCCAGCAGTTTTAAATTCGAGCAGTACTTC.

This clone was detected once. Other DNA variants within this sample encode the same CDR3. V gene TRBV18 combines with J gene TRBJ2-5, with TRBD2 as a possible D gene (6 bases). There are 13 residues in the CDR3. Trimming pared 2 bases from V and 4 bases from J, leaving 8 bases between. CDR1 KGHSH and CDR2 LQKENI come from the germline V gene. CDR3 nucleotide sequence: TGTGCCAGCTCACCAGGGGGAGGAGAGACCCAGTACTTC. This codes for CASSPGGGETQYF.

This chain's CDR3 is CASTRDHTDTQYF. Written as DNA, the CDR3 is TGCGCCAGCACTCGGGACCACACAGATACGCAGTATTTT. V is TRBV5-1 and J is TRBJ2-3, with D possibly called TRBD1 or TRBD2 (5 bases each). The V and J ends lost 6 bases and 2 bases respectively, with 10 bases between them. The CDR3 extends over 13 amino acids. Germline V gene lookup returns CDR1 SGHRS and CDR2 YFSETQ.

V usage is TRBV5-1 and J usage is TRBJ2-5, with D possibly being TRBD1 (6 bases). The CDR3 sequence is 12 residues long. Trimming removed 5 bases from V and 5 bases from J, with 10 bases in between. CDR1 and CDR2 (germline): SGHRS, YFSETQ. The CDR3 nucleotides are TGCGCCAGCAGTTCCCAGGGGGAGACCCAGTACTTC. The encoded protein is CASSSQGETQYF. Based on the CDR3 plus reference TRBV5-1 and TRBJ2-5, the full variable domain is KAGVTQTPRYLIKTRGQQVTLSCSPISGHRSVSWYQQTPGQGLQFLFEYFSETQRNKGNFPGRFSGRQFSNSRSEMNVSTLELGDSALYLCASSSQGETQYFGPGTRLLVL.

The chain employs TRBV10-1 and TRBJ1-4; unclear D gene. V shed 5 bases and J shed 1 base, with 8 bases lying between them. Germline V gives CDR1 WNHNN, CDR2 SYGVQD (reference sequence). This CDR3 has 14 amino acids. In DNA, the CDR3 is TGCGCCAGCAGTTCCGGAGAAACTAATGAAAAACTGTTTTTT. Encoded protein: CASSSGETNEKLFF.

The CDR3: CASSLGGVYNQPQHF. DNA of the CDR3: TGTGCCAGCAGCTTAGGTGGGGTATACAATCAGCCCCAGCATTTT. The V call is TRBV7-8, the J call TRBJ1-5; D not resolved. V dropped 1 base and J dropped 3 bases, with 10 bases sitting between them. CDR1 is SGHVS and CDR2 is FQNEAQ in the germline V gene. The CDR3 length is 15 residues.

The chain joins TRBV6-5 to TRBJ1-4, with no clear D. V was shortened by 6 bases and J by 3 bases, with 8 bases between the two germline ends. There are 13 residues in the CDR3. Germline loops: CDR1 MNHEY, CDR2 SVGAGI. The CDR3 coding sequence is TGTGCCAGCAGCCTGCAGTCTAATGAAAAACTGTTTTTT. Translated, it gives CASSLQSNEKLFF.

The chain uses TRBV6-5 and TRBJ1-3; TRBD1 is a possible D gene (5 bases). Looked up from germline, CDR1 is MNHEY and CDR2 is SVGAGI. Trimming shortened V by 5 bases and J by 0 bases, and 11 bases separated the two germline ends. The CDR3 has 15 residues. CDR3 sequence (DNA): TGTGCCAGCAGTCTCCAGGGCGACTCTGGAAACACCATATATTTT. Translated: CASSLQGDSGNTIYF.

The genes are TRBV2 and TRBJ1-2; D gene uncertain. Germline V CDR1 and CDR2: SNHLY, FYNNEI. This CDR3 contains 13 residues. V was cut by 5 bases and J by 2 bases, with 9 bases left in between. The DNA for the CDR3 is TGTGCCAGCAGTTTGGACGGAAACTATGGCTACACCTTC. It translates to CASSLDGNYGYTF.

The V and J genes are TRBV5-4 and TRBJ1-2; 10 bases align to TRBD1. Germline V gene data show CDR1 as SGHNT and CDR2 as YYREEE (reference sequence). The CDR3 consists of 13 residues. V lost 4 bases to trimming and J lost 4 bases; unmatched junction nucleotides: 1. Written as DNA, the CDR3 is TGTGCCAGCAGCCGGGACAGGGGCTATGGCTACACCTTC. Protein: CASSRDRGYGYTF. Full variable domain (remainder filled in from reference TRBV5-4 and TRBJ1-2): ETGVTQSPTHLIKTRGQQVTLRCSSQSGHNTVSWYQQALGQGPQFIFQYYREEENGRGNFPPRFSGLQFPNYSSELNVNALELDDSALYLCASSRDRGYGYTFGSGTRLTVV.

This clone has only one observation. This rearrangement joins TRBV15 to TRBJ2-1; D is uncertain. V was clipped by 5 bases and J by 8 bases, with 25 bases between them. The CDR3 runs to 17 residues. The germline V gene encodes CDR1 LNHNV and CDR2 YYDKDF (reference sequence). CDR3 nucleotide sequence: TGTGCCACCAGCCTTCGGCCCCCGGACGAATTAGGAGATGAGCAGTTCTTC. Translating gives CATSLRPPDELGDEQFF.

The chain is built from TRBV6-5 and TRBJ2-3, with a weak D call TRBD1 (5 bases). The V gene lost 4 bases and the J gene lost 13 bases, with 12 bases spanning the gap. This CDR3 spans 11 amino acids. Germline assignment: CDR1 MNHEY and CDR2 SVGAGI. CDR3 residues: CASSFLDTEYF. CDR3 in DNA: TGTGCCAGCAGTTTTTTGGACACCGAGTATTTT.

The rearrangement uses TRBV19 and TRBJ1-2; D remains ambiguous. There are 16 residues in the CDR3. Deletions cut 5 bases from V and 1 base from J, with 17 bases between. Germline-derived CDR1 and CDR2 are LNHDA and SQIVND (reference sequence). The chain's CDR3 is CASSPHRGDFNYGYTF. The CDR3 DNA is TGTGCCAGTAGTCCCCACCGCGGGGATTTTAACTATGGCTACACCTTC.

The chain carries TRBV7-9 and TRBJ1-5; no clear D. The germline V and J ends were trimmed by 6 bases and 9 bases, with 15 bases remaining between them. Germline V CDR1 and CDR2: SEHNR, FQNEAQ (reference sequence). The CDR3 covers 13 residues. DNA for the CDR3: TGTGCCAGCAGGAGGACGGCCGCCGGGCCCCAGCATTTT. This encodes CASRRTAAGPQHF. The variable domain in full, with the rest retrieved from reference TRBV7-9 and TRBJ1-5, is DTGVSQNPRHKITKRGQNVTFRCDPISEHNRLYWYRQTLGQGPEFLTYFQNEAQLEKSRLLSDRFSAERPKGSFSTLEIQRTEQGDSAMYLCASRRTAAGPQHFGDGTRLSIL.

The chain employs TRBV6-5 and TRBJ1-2; no definite D call. Trimming removed 2 bases at V and 4 bases at J, with 14 bases between. The CDR3 runs 15 residues. CDR1 is MNHEY and CDR2 is SVGAGI in the germline V gene. CDR3 nucleotides: TGTGCCAGCAGTTACGGCGCAGGCGGATTCTATGGCTACACCTTC. Protein product: CASSYGAGGFYGYTF.

V and J are TRBV5-1 and TRBJ2-7, with 10 bases fitting TRBD1. Germline CDR1 reads SGHRS; CDR2 reads YFSETQ. This CDR3 spans 16 amino acids. The ends lost 3 bases at V and 0 bases at J; junction bases unmatched: 6. CDR3 DNA sequence: TGCGCCAGCAGCTGGGGACAGGGGTCACGCTCCTACGAGCAGTACTTC. This codes for CASSWGQGSRSYEQYF.

The chain combines TRBV5-6 with TRBJ2-7; 10 positions agree with TRBD2. CDR1 and CDR2 (germline): SGHDT, YYEEEE. V shed 2 bases and J 2 bases; nucleotides not matched to a gene: 4. The CDR3 loop spans 15 amino acids. In DNA form, the CDR3 reads TGTGCCAGCAGCTTTTTTAGCGGGGGGACCTACGAGCAGTACTTC. This translates into CASSFFSGGTYEQYF.

The sample holds a few counts of this clone. V usage is TRBV19 and J usage is TRBJ1-4; possible D gene TRBD1, 5 bases. The CDR3 contains 15 residues. The germline CDR1 and CDR2 sequences are LNHDA and SQIVND (reference sequence). V was shortened by 5 bases and J by 1 base, with 11 bases between the two germline ends. For the CDR3, the DNA is TGTGCCAGTAGTGTCCAGCAGGGAACTAATGAAAAACTGTTTTTT. It encodes CASSVQQGTNEKLFF.